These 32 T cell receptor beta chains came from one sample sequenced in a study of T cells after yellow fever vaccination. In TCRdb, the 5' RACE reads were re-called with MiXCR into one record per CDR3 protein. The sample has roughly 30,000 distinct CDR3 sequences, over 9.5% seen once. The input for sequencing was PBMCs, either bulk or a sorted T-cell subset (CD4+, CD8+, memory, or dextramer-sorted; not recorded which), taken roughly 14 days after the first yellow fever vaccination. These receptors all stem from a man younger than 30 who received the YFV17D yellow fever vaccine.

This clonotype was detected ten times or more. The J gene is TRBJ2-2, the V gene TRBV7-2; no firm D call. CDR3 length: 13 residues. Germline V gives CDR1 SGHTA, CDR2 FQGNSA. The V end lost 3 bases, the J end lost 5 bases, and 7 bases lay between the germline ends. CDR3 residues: CASSFLSTGELFF. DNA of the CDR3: TGTGCCAGCAGCTTCCTCTCTACCGGGGAGCTGTTTTTT.

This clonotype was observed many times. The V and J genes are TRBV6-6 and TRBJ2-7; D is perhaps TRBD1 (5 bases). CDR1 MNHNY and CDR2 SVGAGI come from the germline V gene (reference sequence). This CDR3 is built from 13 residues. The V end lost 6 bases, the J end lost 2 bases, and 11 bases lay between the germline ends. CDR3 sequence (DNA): TGTGCCAGCAGAGGACACGAAACCTACGAGCAGTACGTC. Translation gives CASRGHETYEQYV.

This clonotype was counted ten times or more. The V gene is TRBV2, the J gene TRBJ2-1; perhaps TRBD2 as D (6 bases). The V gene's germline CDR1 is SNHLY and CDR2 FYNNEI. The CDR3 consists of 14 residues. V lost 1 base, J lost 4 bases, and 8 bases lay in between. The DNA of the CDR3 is TGTGCCAGCAGTGAAGGGGCGGGATACAATGAGCAGTTCTTC. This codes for CASSEGAGYNEQFF.

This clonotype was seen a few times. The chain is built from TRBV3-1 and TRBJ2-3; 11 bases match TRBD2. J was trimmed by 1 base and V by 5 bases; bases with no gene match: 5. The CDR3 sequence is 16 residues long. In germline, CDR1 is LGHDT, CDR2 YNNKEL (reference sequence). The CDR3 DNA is TGTGCCAGCAGCTTCGTAGCGGGGGGGGGCACAGATACGCAGTATTTT. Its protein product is CASSFVAGGGTDTQYF.

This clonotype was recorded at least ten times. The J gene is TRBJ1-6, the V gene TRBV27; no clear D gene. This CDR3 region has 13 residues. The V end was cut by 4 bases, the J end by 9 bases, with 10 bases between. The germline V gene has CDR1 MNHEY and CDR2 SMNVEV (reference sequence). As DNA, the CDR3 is TGTGCCAGCAGTTCCAACGGCCCTTCACCCCTCCACTTT. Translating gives CASSSNGPSPLHF.

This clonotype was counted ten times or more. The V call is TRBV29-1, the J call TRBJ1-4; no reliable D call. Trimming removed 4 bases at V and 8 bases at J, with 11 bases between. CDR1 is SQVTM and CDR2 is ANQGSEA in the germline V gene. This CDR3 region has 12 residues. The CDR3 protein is CSVVSSAEKLFF. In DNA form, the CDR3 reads TGCAGCGTTGTCTCGTCGGCCGAAAAACTGTTTTTT.

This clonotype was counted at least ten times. CDR3 in DNA: TGCGCCAGCAGCATACAAGACAGGCAAAACACAGATACGCAGTATTTT. Protein: CASSIQDRQNTDTQYF. V and J are TRBV5-1 and TRBJ2-3, with TRBD1 as a possible D gene (6 bases). The CDR3 is 16 amino acids. Germline CDR1 reads SGHRS; CDR2 reads YFSETQ. Between the trimmed V and J ends, which lost 4 bases and 2 bases, there was a span of 17 bases.

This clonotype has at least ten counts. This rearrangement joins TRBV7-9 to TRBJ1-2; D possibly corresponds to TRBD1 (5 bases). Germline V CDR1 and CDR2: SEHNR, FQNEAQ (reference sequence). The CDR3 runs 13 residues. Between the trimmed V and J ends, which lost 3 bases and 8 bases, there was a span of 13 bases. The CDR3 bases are TGTGCCAGCAGCTTGAGGCTAAGGGGAGGCTACACCTTC. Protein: CASSLRLRGGYTF.

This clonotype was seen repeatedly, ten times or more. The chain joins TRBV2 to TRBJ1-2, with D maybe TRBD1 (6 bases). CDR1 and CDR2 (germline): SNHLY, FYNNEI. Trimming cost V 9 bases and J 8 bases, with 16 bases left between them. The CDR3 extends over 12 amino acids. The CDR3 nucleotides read TGTGCCAGTGAGGGGGGGCGCAAAGGCTACACCTTC. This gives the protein CASEGGRKGYTF.

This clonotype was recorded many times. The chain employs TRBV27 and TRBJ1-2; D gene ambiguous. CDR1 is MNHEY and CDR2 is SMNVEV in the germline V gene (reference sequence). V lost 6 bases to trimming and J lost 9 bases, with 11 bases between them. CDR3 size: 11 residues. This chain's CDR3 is CASRRRGSYTF. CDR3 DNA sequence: TGTGCCAGCAGGCGTAGAGGAAGCTACACCTTC.

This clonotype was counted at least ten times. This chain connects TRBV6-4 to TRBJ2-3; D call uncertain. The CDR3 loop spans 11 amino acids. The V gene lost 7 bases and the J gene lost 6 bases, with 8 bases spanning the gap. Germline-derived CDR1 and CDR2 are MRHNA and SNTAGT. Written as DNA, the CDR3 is TGTGCCAGCAACCCGGACGATACGCAGTATTTT. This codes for CASNPDDTQYF.

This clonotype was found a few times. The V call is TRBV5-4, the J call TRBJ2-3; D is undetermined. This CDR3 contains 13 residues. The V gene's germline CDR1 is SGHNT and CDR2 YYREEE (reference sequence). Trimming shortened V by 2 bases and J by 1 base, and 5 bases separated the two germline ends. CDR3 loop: CASSFGGTDTQYF. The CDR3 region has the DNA TGTGCCAGCAGCTTTGGGGGCACAGATACGCAGTATTTT.

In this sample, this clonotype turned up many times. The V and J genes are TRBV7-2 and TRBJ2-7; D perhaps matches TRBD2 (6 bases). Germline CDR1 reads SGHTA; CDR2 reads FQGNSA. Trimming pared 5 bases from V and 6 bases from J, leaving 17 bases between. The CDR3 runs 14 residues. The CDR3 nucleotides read TGTGCCAGCAGCATCCGATGGGACTCAGCCGAGCAGTACTTC. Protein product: CASSIRWDSAEQYF.

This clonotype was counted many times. DNA for the CDR3: TGTGCCAGCAGCGGCAGGTCAGGGGGTGGCAATCAGCCCCAGCATTTT. It codes for CASSGRSGGGNQPQHF. This chain uses TRBV6-5 with TRBJ1-5; 7 bases line up with TRBD1. Germline V CDR1 and CDR2: MNHEY, SVGAGI. V gave up 6 bases and J gave up 2 bases; unmatched junction bases: 10. The CDR3 length is 16 residues.

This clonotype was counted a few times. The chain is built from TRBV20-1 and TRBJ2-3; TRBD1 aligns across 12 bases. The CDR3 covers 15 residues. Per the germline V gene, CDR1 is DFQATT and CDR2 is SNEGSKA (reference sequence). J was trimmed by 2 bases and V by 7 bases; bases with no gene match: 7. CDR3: CSEGPGQGATDTQYF. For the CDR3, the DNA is TGCAGTGAAGGACCGGGACAGGGGGCCACAGATACGCAGTATTTT.

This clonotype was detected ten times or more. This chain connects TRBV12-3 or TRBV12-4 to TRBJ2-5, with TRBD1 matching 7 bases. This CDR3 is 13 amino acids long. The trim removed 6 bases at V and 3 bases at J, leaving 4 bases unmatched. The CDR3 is CASSRGQEETQYF. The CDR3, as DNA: TGTGCCAGCAGCCGCGGACAGGAAGAGACCCAGTACTTC.

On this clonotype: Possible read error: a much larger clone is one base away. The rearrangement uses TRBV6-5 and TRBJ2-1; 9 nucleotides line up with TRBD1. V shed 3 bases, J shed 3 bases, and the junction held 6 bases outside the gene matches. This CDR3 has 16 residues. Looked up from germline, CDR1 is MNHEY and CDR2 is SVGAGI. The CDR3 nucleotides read TGTGCCAGCAGTTATTTGGGACAGGGACACTACAATGAGCAGTTCTTC. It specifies CASSYLGQGHYNEQFF.

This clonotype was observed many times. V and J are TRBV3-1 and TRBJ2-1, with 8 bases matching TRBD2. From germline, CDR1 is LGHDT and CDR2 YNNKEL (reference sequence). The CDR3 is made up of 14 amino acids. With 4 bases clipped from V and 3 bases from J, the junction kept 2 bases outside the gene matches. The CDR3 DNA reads TGTGCCAGCAGCCTAGCGGGGAACTACAATGAGCAGTTCTTC. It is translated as CASSLAGNYNEQFF.

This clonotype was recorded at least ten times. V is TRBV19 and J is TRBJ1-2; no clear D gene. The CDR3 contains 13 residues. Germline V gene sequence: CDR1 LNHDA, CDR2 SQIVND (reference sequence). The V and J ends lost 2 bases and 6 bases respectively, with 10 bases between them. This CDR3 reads CASSIPGEDGYTF. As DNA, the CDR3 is TGTGCCAGTAGTATACCCGGGGAGGATGGCTACACCTTC.

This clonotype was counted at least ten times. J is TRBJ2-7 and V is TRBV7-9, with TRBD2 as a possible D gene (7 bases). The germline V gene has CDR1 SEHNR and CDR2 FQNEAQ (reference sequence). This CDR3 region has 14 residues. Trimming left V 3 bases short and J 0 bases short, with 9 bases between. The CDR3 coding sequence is TGTGCCAGCAGCTTCGGGGGGCCCTCCTACGAGCAGTACTTC. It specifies CASSFGGPSYEQYF.

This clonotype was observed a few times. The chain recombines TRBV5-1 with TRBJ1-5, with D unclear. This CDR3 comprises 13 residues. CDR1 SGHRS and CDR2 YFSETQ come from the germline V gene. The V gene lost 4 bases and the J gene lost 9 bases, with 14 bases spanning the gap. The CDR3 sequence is CASSLDGVAPQHF. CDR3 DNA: TGCGCCAGCAGCCTGGACGGGGTTGCGCCCCAGCATTTT. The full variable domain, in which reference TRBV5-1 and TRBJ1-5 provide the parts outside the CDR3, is KAGVTQTPRYLIKTRGQQVTLSCSPISGHRSVSWYQQTPGQGLQFLFEYFSETQRNKGNFPGRFSGRQFSNSRSEMNVSTLELGDSALYLCASSLDGVAPQHFGDGTRLSIL.

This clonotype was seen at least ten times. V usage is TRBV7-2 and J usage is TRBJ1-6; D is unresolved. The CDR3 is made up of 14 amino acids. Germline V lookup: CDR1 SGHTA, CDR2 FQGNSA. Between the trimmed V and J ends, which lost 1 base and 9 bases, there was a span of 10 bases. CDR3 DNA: TGTGCCAGCAGCTTAGGAAGTGCTGGTTCACCCCTCCACTTT. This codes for CASSLGSAGSPLHF.

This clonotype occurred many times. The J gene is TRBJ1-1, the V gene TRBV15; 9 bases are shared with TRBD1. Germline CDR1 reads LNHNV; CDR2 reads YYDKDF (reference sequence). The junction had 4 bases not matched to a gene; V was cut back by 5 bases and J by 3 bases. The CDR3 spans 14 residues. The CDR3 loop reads CATSRDRGYTEAFF. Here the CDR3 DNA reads TGTGCCACCAGCCGTGACAGGGGGTACACTGAAGCTTTCTTT.

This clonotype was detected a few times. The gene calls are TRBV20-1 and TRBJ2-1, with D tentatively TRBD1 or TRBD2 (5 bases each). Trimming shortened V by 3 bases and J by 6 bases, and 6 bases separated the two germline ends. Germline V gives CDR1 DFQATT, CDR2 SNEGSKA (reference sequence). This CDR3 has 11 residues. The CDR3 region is CSASGTNEQFF. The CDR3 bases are TGCAGTGCTAGCGGGACCAATGAGCAGTTCTTC.

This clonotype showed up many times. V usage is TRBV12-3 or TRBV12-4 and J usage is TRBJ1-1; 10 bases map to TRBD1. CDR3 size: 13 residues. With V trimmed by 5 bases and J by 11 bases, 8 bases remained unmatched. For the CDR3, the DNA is TGTGCCAGCAGTACCGGGACAGGGGTTACGGCTTTCTTT. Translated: CASSTGTGVTAFF.

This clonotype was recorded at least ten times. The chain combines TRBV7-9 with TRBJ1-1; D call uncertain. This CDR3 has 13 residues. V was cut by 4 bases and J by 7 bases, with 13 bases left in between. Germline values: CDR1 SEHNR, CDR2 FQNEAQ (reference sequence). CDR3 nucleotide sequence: TGTGCCAGCAGCTCCGGACGCAGCGGTGAAGCTTTCTTT. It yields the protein CASSSGRSGEAFF. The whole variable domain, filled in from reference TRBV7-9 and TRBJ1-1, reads DTGVSQNPRHKITKRGQNVTFRCDPISEHNRLYWYRQTLGQGPEFLTYFQNEAQLEKSRLLSDRFSAERPKGSFSTLEIQRTEQGDSAMYLCASSSGRSGEAFFGQGTRLTVV.

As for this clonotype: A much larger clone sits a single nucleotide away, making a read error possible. This CDR3 is CSVALGWDGTEAFF. The CDR3 region has the DNA TGCAGCGTTGCCCTTGGGTGGGATGGGACTGAAGCTTTCTTT. This sequence joins TRBV29-1 and TRBJ1-1; D is unclear. In germline, CDR1 is SQVTM, CDR2 ANQGSEA. The CDR3 is made up of 14 amino acids. Trimming took off 4 bases at V and 5 bases at J, with 17 bases between the two ends.

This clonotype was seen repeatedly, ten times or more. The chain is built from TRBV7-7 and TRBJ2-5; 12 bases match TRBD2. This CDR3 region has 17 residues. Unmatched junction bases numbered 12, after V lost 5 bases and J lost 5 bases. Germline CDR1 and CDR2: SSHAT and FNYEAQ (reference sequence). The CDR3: CASSPGLGLAGGETQYF. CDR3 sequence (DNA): TGTGCCAGCAGCCCCGGTTTAGGGCTAGCGGGAGGGGAGACCCAGTACTTC.

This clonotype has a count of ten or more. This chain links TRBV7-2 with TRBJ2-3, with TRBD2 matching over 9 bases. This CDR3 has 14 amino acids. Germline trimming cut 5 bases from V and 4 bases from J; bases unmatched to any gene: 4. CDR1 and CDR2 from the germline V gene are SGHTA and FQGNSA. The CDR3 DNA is TGTGCCAGCAGCCCTAGCGGGACCTCAGATACGCAGTATTTT. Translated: CASSPSGTSDTQYF.

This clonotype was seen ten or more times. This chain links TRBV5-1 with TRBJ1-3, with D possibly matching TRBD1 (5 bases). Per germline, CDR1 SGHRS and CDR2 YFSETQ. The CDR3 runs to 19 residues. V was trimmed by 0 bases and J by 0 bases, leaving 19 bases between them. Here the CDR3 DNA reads TGCGCCAGCAGCTTGGCAGGGACCGCAGCACCTAACTCTGGAAACACCATATATTTT. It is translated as CASSLAGTAAPNSGNTIYF.

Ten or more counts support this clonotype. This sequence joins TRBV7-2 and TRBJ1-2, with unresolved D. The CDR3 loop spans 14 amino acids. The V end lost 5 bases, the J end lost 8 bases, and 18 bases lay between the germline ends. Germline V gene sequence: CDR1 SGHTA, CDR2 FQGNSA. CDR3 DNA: TGTGCCAGCAGCCCCAGCAGGCAGGCGGGGGGCTACACCTTC. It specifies CASSPSRQAGGYTF. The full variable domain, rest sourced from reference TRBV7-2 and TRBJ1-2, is GAGVSQSPSNKVTEKGKDVELRCDPISGHTALYWYRQSLGQGLEFLIYFQGNSAPDKSGLPSDRFSAERTGGSVSTLTIQRTQQEDSAVYLCASSPSRQAGGYTFGSGTRLTVV.

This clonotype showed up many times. DNA of the CDR3: TGTGCCAGCAGCTTGGGACTAGCCTACGAGCAGTACGTC. This encodes CASSLGLAYEQYV. This chain joins TRBV7-2 and TRBJ2-7; 8 nucleotides line up with TRBD2. Per germline, CDR1 SGHTA and CDR2 FQGNSA. The CDR3 extends over 13 amino acids. J was trimmed by 2 bases and V by 3 bases; bases with no gene match: 0.